The subject of this entry is one TCR beta chain. What it recognizes is unknown. With 3 bases clipped from V and 1 base from J, the junction kept 6 bases outside the gene matches. Germline V gives CDR1 MNHEY, CDR2 SMNVEV (reference sequence). This CDR3 spans 17 amino acids. The study ran its PCR with 60 Vbeta and 13 Jbeta primers. The repertoire was sequenced with immunoSEQ multiplex PCR; TCRdb's copy has only in-frame clones and lacks some. The sample has roughly 140,000 clones, about 75% seen once; the top ten hold 0.5% to 0.85%. This sample was included in a study of cytomegalovirus exposure and HLA in healthy donors. General study points: Per a prior analysis, the majority of TCR beta V segments were productive roughly 87% or roughly 30% of the time.

This clonotype was obtained from a male donor in good health and CMV-seronegative. The sequenced material came from PBMCs. The rearrangement uses TRBV27 and TRBJ2-1; 10 nucleotides agree with TRBD2. CDR3 amino acids: CASSFSGLAVSYNEQFF. CDR3 coding DNA: TGTGCCAGCAGTTTTTCTGGACTAGCGGTTTCCTACAATGAGCAGTTCTTC.